Described below is a single T cell receptor (beta chain) sequence and its context. CDR3 length equals 13 residues. Germline CDR1 and CDR2: MDHEN and SYDVKM. V was cut by 10 bases and J by 7 bases, with 17 bases left in between. Sequencing used immunoSEQ multiplex PCR; TCRdb keeps in-frame clones, though not all of them. The repertoire has roughly 86,000 clones, around 81% of them found once; the top ten carry 9.4%. The time point denotes: blood 4 weeks post-SBRT, at nephrectomy. Treatment in this sample: 15 Gy SBRT to primary tumor, nephrectomy 4 weeks later. Clear cell pathology was present in this patient's renal cell carcinoma. The data were taken from a study of radiation and T cells in renal cell carcinoma.

The material sequenced was blood, taken from a patient whose treatment included radiotherapy and nephrectomy. The chain combines TRBV28 with TRBJ2-1; D remains ambiguous. This clonotype was sampled from a man between 45 and 60 years old with renal cell carcinoma. As DNA, the CDR3 is TGTGCCACCACCCCCCTGTACCTAAATGAGCAGTTCTTC. Its translation: CATTPLYLNEQFF.